The 13 T cell receptor beta chains reported below all come from one sample, sequenced in a study of blood T cell repertoires in COVID-19. Produced via immunoSEQ multiplex PCR; TCRdb's table is partial and in-frame only. The data hold tens of thousands of clones, with roughly 82% observed a single time. The sequenced sample was peripheral blood. The source of these receptors is a man aged 80 or over with active or convalescent COVID-19.

The chain joins TRBV10-3 to TRBJ2-7; D may be TRBD2 (5 bases). There are 11 residues in the CDR3. The germline V and J ends were trimmed by 4 bases and 4 bases, with 5 bases remaining between them. CDR1 is ENHRY and CDR2 is SYGVKD in the germline V gene. The CDR3 DNA reads TGTGCCATCAGTGGGGAGTACGAGCAGTACTTC. It yields the protein CAISGEYEQYF.

V usage is TRBV9 and J usage is TRBJ1-2; D is unresolved. CDR1 and CDR2 from the germline V gene are SGDLS and YYNGEE. The V end was cut by 4 bases, the J end by 8 bases, with 3 bases between. This CDR3 is 9 amino acids long. The CDR3 coding sequence is TGTGCCAGCAGCTTAGGCTACACCTTC. This encodes CASSLGYTF.

The CDR3 loop reads CASSFLPGQGNGYTF. The CDR3 region has the DNA TGTGCCAGCAGTTTCCTTCCCGGACAGGGGAATGGCTACACCTTC. The V call is TRBV27, the J call TRBJ1-2; TRBD1 matches at 9 bases. The CDR3 is 15 amino acids. Losses at the gene ends were 3 bases for V and 6 bases for J; bases not matched to a gene: 8. Germline CDR1 reads MNHEY; CDR2 reads SMNVEV (reference sequence).

The J gene is TRBJ1-4, the V gene TRBV5-4; 8 nucleotides line up with TRBD1. Trimming removed 0 bases from V and 3 bases from J; junction bases left unmatched: 4. Germline V gene data show CDR1 as SGHNT and CDR2 as YYREEE (reference sequence). This CDR3 is 16 amino acids long. The CDR3 sequence is CASSLAGGIANEKLFF. CDR3 nucleotide sequence: TGTGCCAGCAGCTTGGCAGGGGGCATCGCTAATGAAAAACTGTTTTTT. The entire variable domain, with the rest obtained from reference TRBV5-4 and TRBJ1-4, is as follows: ETGVTQSPTHLIKTRGQQVTLRCSSQSGHNTVSWYQQALGQGPQFIFQYYREEENGRGNFPPRFSGLQFPNYSSELNVNALELDDSALYLCASSLAGGIANEKLFFGSGTQLSVL.

This sequence joins TRBV9 and TRBJ1-1; D may be TRBD1 (6 bases). V was cut by 3 bases and J by 0 bases, with 24 bases left in between. The CDR3 totals 19 residues. Germline assignment: CDR1 SGDLS and CDR2 YYNGEE. The CDR3 nucleotides are TGTGCCAGCAGCGCCGACCTCGGGACAACCAACAGCATGAACACTGAAGCTTTCTTT. Translated: CASSADLGTTNSMNTEAFF.

The rearrangement uses TRBV27 and TRBJ2-1; the D gene is possibly TRBD2 (6 bases). CDR3 length equals 14 residues. Germline V gene sequence: CDR1 MNHEY, CDR2 SMNVEV (reference sequence). V lost 2 bases, J lost 2 bases, and 7 bases lay in between. This CDR3 reads CASSLLAPYNEQFF. The CDR3 DNA follows: TGTGCCAGCAGTTTACTAGCGCCCTACAATGAGCAGTTCTTC.

The CDR3 sequence is CASSRGLINEKLFF. The CDR3 DNA is TGTGCCAGCAGTAGGGGACTGATTAATGAAAAACTGTTTTTT. The chain has TRBV27 and TRBJ1-4; a weak D match, TRBD1 (5 bases). The V end lost 5 bases, the J end lost 4 bases, and 11 bases lay between the germline ends. The CDR3 consists of 14 residues. Looked up from germline, CDR1 is MNHEY and CDR2 is SMNVEV (reference sequence).

Written as DNA, the CDR3 is TGTGCCAGCAGCCCCACTAACACTGAAGCTTTCTTT. This gives the protein CASSPTNTEAFF. The genes are TRBV7-9 and TRBJ1-1; D is ambiguous. V gave up 5 bases and J gave up 2 bases, with 6 bases separating them. Germline V gives CDR1 SEHNR, CDR2 FQNEAQ (reference sequence). The CDR3 length is 12 residues.

This clone was counted between two and nine times. The chain has TRBV7-9 and TRBJ1-2; maybe TRBD1 (5 bases). The V end lost 3 bases, the J end lost 7 bases, and 9 bases lay between the germline ends. This CDR3 has 12 residues. CDR1 is SEHNR and CDR2 is FQNEAQ in the germline V gene (reference sequence). DNA for the CDR3: TGTGCCAGCAGCTTTAGGGGATTTGGCTACACCTTC. It codes for CASSFRGFGYTF.

The V and J genes are TRBV6-5 and TRBJ2-7; TRBD2 matches at 7 bases. The germline gives CDR1 MNHEY, CDR2 SVGAGI. This CDR3 is 14 amino acids long. J lost 1 base, V lost 7 bases, and 7 bases had no gene match. As DNA, the CDR3 is TGTGCCAGCAAGGTCCAGCGGGATTCCTACGAGCAGTACTTC. Translated: CASKVQRDSYEQYF.

In DNA form, the CDR3 reads TGTGCCAGCATGAGGGAATCTAATGAAAAACTGTTTTTT. This translates into CASMRESNEKLFF. The chain employs TRBV6-5 and TRBJ1-4, with no clear D. The V and J ends lost 7 bases and 3 bases respectively, with 9 bases between them. The germline CDR1 and CDR2 sequences are MNHEY and SVGAGI. The CDR3 is 13 amino acids.

This sequence joins TRBV2 and TRBJ2-1; no definite D call. Per the germline V gene, CDR1 is SNHLY and CDR2 is FYNNEI. V was clipped by 7 bases and J by 1 base, with 11 bases between them. The CDR3 runs to 14 residues. Written as DNA, the CDR3 is TGTGCCAGCAAAGTAGTAATATCCTACAATGAGCAGTTCTTC. It codes for CASKVVISYNEQFF.

This clone has a handful of counts. The CDR3 nucleotides are TGTGCCAGCAGTTTATTAAGGGCGGGAGAGCAGTACTTC. It is translated as CASSLLRAGEQYF. V is TRBV27 and J is TRBJ2-7, with a tentative D call TRBD2 (6 bases). The CDR3 is made up of 13 amino acids. Germline loops: CDR1 MNHEY, CDR2 SMNVEV (reference sequence). V gave up 1 base and J gave up 7 bases, with 11 bases separating them.